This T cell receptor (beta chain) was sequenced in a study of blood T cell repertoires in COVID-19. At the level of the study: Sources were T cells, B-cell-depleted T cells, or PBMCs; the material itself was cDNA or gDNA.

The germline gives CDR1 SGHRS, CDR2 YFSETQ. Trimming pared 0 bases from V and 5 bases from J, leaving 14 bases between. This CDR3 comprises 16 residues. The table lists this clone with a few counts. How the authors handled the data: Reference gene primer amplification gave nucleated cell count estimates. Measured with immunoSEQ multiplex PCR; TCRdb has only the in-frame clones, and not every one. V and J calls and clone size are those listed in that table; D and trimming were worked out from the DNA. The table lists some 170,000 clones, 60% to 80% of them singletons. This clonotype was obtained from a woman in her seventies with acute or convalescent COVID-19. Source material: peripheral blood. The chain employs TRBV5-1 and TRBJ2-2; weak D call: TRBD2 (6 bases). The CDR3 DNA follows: TGCGCCAGCAGCTTGGCCGGGAGTGGTGAGACCGGGGAGCTGTTTTTT. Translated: CASSLAGSGETGELFF.